This entry concerns a single T cell receptor beta chain. These data come from a study of control samples from healthy donors and cancer patients. The CDR3 is made up of 14 amino acids. Germline V gene data show CDR1 as MGHDK and CDR2 as SYGVNS. With 6 bases removed from V and 3 bases from J, the gap between germline ends came to 12 bases. Here immunoSEQ multiplex PCR was the method, and the copy in TCRdb shows in-frame clones only, minus some. The table records around 110,000 clones, 88% of them present only once. Material for sequencing was blood. The TCR sequence derives from a woman aged 70-85 years in good health. This chain connects TRBV25-1 to TRBJ1-5; D unresolved. The CDR3 sequence: CASRLGPANQPQHF. Here the CDR3 DNA reads TGTGCCAGCAGGCTAGGGCCTGCCAATCAGCCCCAGCATTTT. Full variable domain (outside the CDR3, taken from reference TRBV25-1 and TRBJ1-5): EADIYQTPRYLVIGTGKKITLECSQTMGHDKMYWYQQDPGMELHLIHYSYGVNSTEKGDLSSESTVSRIRTEHFPLTLESARPSHTSQYLCASRLGPANQPQHFGDGTRLSIL.